This T cell receptor (beta chain) was documented in a study of cytomegalovirus exposure and HLA in healthy donors. The overall study: Previous work identified 95 million to 140 million unique TCR beta sequences from some 170 million T cells. Study-level points and caveats: Some public TCRs appeared in many individuals, while most sequences were rare.

Vbeta (60) and Jbeta (13) primers were used in the PCR. The assay was immunoSEQ multiplex PCR, and TCRdb's table has in-frame clones only and misses some. The sample yields about 170,000 clones, approximately 81% seen once. Healthy bone marrow donors formed the donor group. Worth noting for this clone: Its antigen is unknown.

The CDR3 has 14 residues. Per germline, CDR1 MNHNS and CDR2 SASEGT. Trimming removed 7 bases at V and 9 bases at J, with 21 bases between. Material: PBMCs. V usage is TRBV6-1 and J usage is TRBJ1-1; tentatively, D is TRBD1 (5 bases). This TCR was recovered from a man aged 25-40 years in good health and CMV-seropositive. CDR3 sequence (DNA): TGTGCCAGCACCTCCCTACAGGCTGGGAGGAAAGCTTTCTTT. Protein: CASTSLQAGRKAFF.